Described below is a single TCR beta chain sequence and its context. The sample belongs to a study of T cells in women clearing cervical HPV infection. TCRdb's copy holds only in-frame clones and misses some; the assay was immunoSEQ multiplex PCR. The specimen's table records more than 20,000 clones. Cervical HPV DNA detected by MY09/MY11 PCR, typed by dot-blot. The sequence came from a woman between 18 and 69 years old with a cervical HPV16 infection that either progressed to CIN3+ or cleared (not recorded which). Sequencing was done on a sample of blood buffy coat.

Partial CDR3 DNA: TGTGCCAGCAGTGAAGCAGGACAGTCCCAGCCC. Translation: CASSEAGQSQP. The whole CDR3 reads CASSEAGQSQPQHF. V usage is TRBV6-1 and J usage is TRBJ1-5; tentative D call: TRBD1 (6 bases). The CDR3 end falls 3 residues outside the read, so it is completed with the germline J gene. Trimming pared 0 bases from V and 7 bases from J, leaving 10 bases between. Per germline, CDR1 MNHNS and CDR2 SASEGT. The CDR3 spans 14 residues.